The 25 T cell receptor beta chains below all came from one sample that was sequenced in a study of spatial heterogeneity in lung cancer. The study, taken as a whole, reports: The number of expanded tumor alpha and beta chains correlated with mutation number.

Regarding time point: sample taken at primary tumor resection. Antigens for these TCRs are unknown. TCRdb processed the 5' RACE reads anew with MiXCR; each CDR3 protein has one entry. This table has about 14,000 distinct CDR3 sequences, roughly 3.4% appearing once. The source material was lung tumor tissue, sampled at surgery. The receptor source for this set is a male donor with early-stage non-small cell lung cancer.

Note on this clonotype: No conserved phenylalanine or tryptophan ends this CDR3, so it is likely a read error. Because the CDR3's place on the DNA is in doubt, the DNA is left out and the CDR3 is given as listed by TCRdb. V is TRBV27 and J is TRBJ1-5; TRBD1, the table's D call, lacks a check against the DNA. The CDR3 spans 14 residues, counting both ends. Germline-derived CDR1 and CDR2 are MNHEY and SMNVEV (reference sequence). This CDR3 reads CASRDRGGNQPQQG.

This clonotype has ten or more counts. The genes are TRBV20-1 and TRBJ1-1; TRBD1 matches 8 bases. The trim removed 2 bases at V and 1 base at J, leaving 3 bases unmatched. Germline loops: CDR1 DFQATT, CDR2 SNEGSKA (reference sequence). CDR3 length: 14 residues. The CDR3 nucleotides are TGCAGTGCTAGAAACAGGGGGGGGAACACTGAAGCTTTCTTT. The encoded protein is CSARNRGGNTEAFF.

This clonotype was seen at least ten times. The chain links TRBV7-2 to TRBJ2-3, with a tentative D call TRBD1 (5 bases). Germline CDR1 SGHTA, CDR2 FQGNSA. CDR3 length equals 15 residues. The V end lost 0 bases, the J end lost 3 bases, and 10 bases lay between the germline ends. This CDR3 is CASSLAAGRTDTQYF. The DNA of the CDR3 is TGTGCCAGCAGCTTAGCGGCAGGGCGAACAGATACGCAGTATTTT.

This clonotype was picked up many times. This chain joins TRBV11-2 and TRBJ1-2; TRBD1 agrees at 7 bases. J gave up 0 bases and V 4 bases, and 8 bases lay outside the gene matches. The length of the CDR3 is 16 residues. The germline V gene encodes CDR1 SGHAT and CDR2 FQNNGV. CDR3: CASSSRDSASNYGYTF. The CDR3, as DNA: TGTGCCAGCAGCTCCCGGGACAGCGCGTCTAACTATGGCTACACCTTC.

This clonotype was seen ten or more times. The chain joins TRBV2 to TRBJ1-2; D ambiguous. CDR3 length: 10 residues. The germline V gene encodes CDR1 SNHLY and CDR2 FYNNEI. Trimming stripped 11 bases from V and 6 bases from J, with 10 bases between. CDR3 sequence: CAVTWDGYTF. DNA for the CDR3: TGTGCCGTCACTTGGGATGGCTACACCTTC.

This clonotype appeared many times. The chain recombines TRBV20-1 with TRBJ2-4; possibly TRBD1 for D (5 bases). The CDR3 is made up of 12 amino acids. V lost 6 bases and J lost 6, with 12 bases in between. CDR1 is DFQATT, CDR2 SNEGSKA, per germline (reference sequence). CDR3 loop: CSASQGANIQYF. The CDR3 DNA reads TGCAGTGCCTCTCAGGGTGCAAACATTCAGTACTTC.

This clonotype was detected many times. The chain combines TRBV7-2 with TRBJ2-6; D ambiguous. This CDR3 is 17 amino acids long. Germline V gives CDR1 SGHTA, CDR2 FQGNSA. Trimming shortened V by 1 base and J by 0 bases, and 10 bases separated the two germline ends. Written as DNA, the CDR3 is TGTGCCAGCAGCTTAGTAAACCCCCTCTCTGGGGCCAACGTCCTGACTTTC. It yields the protein CASSLVNPLSGANVLTF.

In this sample, this clonotype turned up many times. This chain uses TRBV6-1 with TRBJ2-3; D is undetermined. V lost 5 bases, J lost 1 base, and 10 bases lay in between. The CDR3 sequence is 14 residues long. The germline V gene encodes CDR1 MNHNS and CDR2 SASEGT. Written as DNA, the CDR3 is TGTGCCAGCAGTCCCGCCCGCGGCACAGATACGCAGTATTTT. Encoded protein: CASSPARGTDTQYF.

This clonotype was observed at least ten times. The V gene is TRBV5-4, the J gene TRBJ1-2; weak D call: TRBD1 (6 bases). V dropped 3 bases and J dropped 0 bases, with 6 bases sitting between them. This CDR3 contains 13 residues. CDR1 and CDR2 from the germline V gene are SGHNT and YYREEE (reference sequence). This chain's CDR3 is CASSWDTNYGYTF. The CDR3 region has the DNA TGTGCCAGCAGCTGGGACACTAACTATGGCTACACCTTC.

This clonotype was detected only a few times. A clone one base away is much larger, so this may be a read error. The conserved phenylalanine or tryptophan normally closing the CDR3 is absent here, so this likely arose from a read error. The chain has TRBV2 and TRBJ2-3; D ambiguous. Trimming pared 6 bases from V and 2 bases from J, leaving 6 bases between. CDR1 and CDR2 (germline): SNHLY, FYNNEI. The CDR3 covers 12 residues. CDR3 sequence reads: CASRSYTDTQYC. CDR3 nucleotides: TGTGCCAGCAGGTCCTACACAGATACGCAGTATTGT.

This clonotype is classed as medium-sized. V gene TRBV12-3 or TRBV12-4 combines with J gene TRBJ1-5; D not resolved. The CDR3 loop spans 12 amino acids. V was shortened by 7 bases and J by 5 bases, with 9 bases between the two germline ends. The CDR3 reads CASTYSHQPQHF. CDR3 DNA sequence: TGTGCCAGCACCTACAGTCATCAGCCCCAGCATTTT.

This clonotype came up many times. V gene TRBV27 combines with J gene TRBJ2-4; 9 bases agree with TRBD1. The germline gives CDR1 MNHEY, CDR2 SMNVEV (reference sequence). V trimming: 0 bases; J trimming: 1 base; junction bases outside the gene matches: 10. The CDR3 spans 19 residues. Here the CDR3 reads CASSLSYRGPYSAKNIQYF. In nucleotides, the CDR3 is TGTGCCAGCAGTTTATCGTACAGGGGGCCGTATAGTGCCAAAAACATTCAGTACTTC.

In this sample, this clonotype turned up a few times. The chain joins TRBV5-1 to TRBJ2-1; D may be TRBD1 (6 bases). V was shortened by 4 bases and J by 10 bases, with 18 bases between the two germline ends. CDR1 and CDR2 (germline): SGHRS, YFSETQ. The CDR3 runs to 14 residues. This CDR3 reads CASSTSGTRHEQFF. The CDR3 coding sequence is TGCGCCAGCAGCACCTCCGGGACAAGACACGAGCAGTTCTTC.

This clonotype has a count of ten or more. The chain couples TRBV7-2 to TRBJ1-2, with D possibly being TRBD1 (6 bases). The CDR3 loop spans 16 amino acids. The ends were cut back, 3 bases at V and 4 bases at J, with 18 bases in the middle. Looked up from germline, CDR1 is SGHTA and CDR2 is FQGNSA. The CDR3 loop reads CASSFGGIQGSYGYTF. The CDR3 DNA sequence: TGTGCCAGCAGCTTCGGCGGGATACAGGGTAGCTATGGCTACACCTTC.

This clonotype was seen repeatedly, ten times or more. This chain uses TRBV27 with TRBJ1-2, with 9 nucleotides matching TRBD1. Germline CDR1 is MNHEY and CDR2 is SMNVEV (reference sequence). CDR3 length: 16 amino acids. The trim removed 2 bases at V and 6 bases at J, leaving 10 bases unmatched. The CDR3 DNA is TGTGCCAGCAGTTTAAAGGGACAGGGCAGAACGAATGGCTACACCTTC. Its protein product is CASSLKGQGRTNGYTF.

There are many counts of this clonotype. The rearrangement links TRBV2 to TRBJ1-6, with D perhaps matching TRBD1 (6 bases). Germline CDR1 reads SNHLY; CDR2 reads FYNNEI. Trimming cost V 8 bases and J 10 bases, with 15 bases left between them. The CDR3 has 13 amino acids. CDR3 region: CASERQEGSPLHF. CDR3 coding DNA: TGTGCCAGCGAGAGACAGGAAGGATCACCCCTCCACTTT. The whole variable domain, filled in from reference TRBV2 and TRBJ1-6, reads EPEVTQTPSHQVTQMGQEVILRCVPISNHLYFYWYRQILGQKVEFLVSFYNNEISEKSEIFDDQFSVERPDGSNFTLKIRSTKLEDSAMYFCASERQEGSPLHFGNGTRLTVT.

This clonotype has more than one count but fewer than ten. The junction departs from germline at one end; a sequencing error may be responsible. V and J are TRBV29-1 and TRBJ1-2; possible D gene TRBD1, 5 bases. The CDR3 runs 11 residues. The germline gives CDR1 SQVTM, CDR2 ANQGSEA. The CDR3 reads CSVAREYGDTF. DNA of the CDR3: TGCAGCGTTGCCAGGGAATATGGCGACACCTTC.

This clonotype has at least ten counts. V is TRBV3-1 and J is TRBJ2-7; no clear D. The CDR3 contains 14 residues. V gave up 0 bases and J gave up 3 bases, with 9 bases separating them. The germline V gene encodes CDR1 LGHDT and CDR2 YNNKEL (reference sequence). This chain's CDR3 is CASSQDRLSYEQYF. The CDR3 region has the DNA TGTGCCAGCAGCCAAGATCGTCTCAGCTACGAGCAGTACTTC.

This clonotype was seen many times. The chain links TRBV7-2 to TRBJ1-2; no firm D call. Between the trimmed V and J ends, which lost 5 bases and 5 bases, there was a span of 12 bases. Germline-derived CDR1 and CDR2 are SGHTA and FQGNSA. There are 13 residues in the CDR3. In DNA, the CDR3 is TGTGCCAGCAGCCTTTCAATCGGATATGGCTACACCTTC. This sequence encodes CASSLSIGYGYTF. Full variable domain (rest looked up from reference TRBV7-2 and TRBJ1-2): GAGVSQSPSNKVTEKGKDVELRCDPISGHTALYWYRQSLGQGLEFLIYFQGNSAPDKSGLPSDRFSAERTGGSVSTLTIQRTQQEDSAVYLCASSLSIGYGYTFGSGTRLTVV.

Many counts were recorded for this clonotype. For the CDR3, the DNA is TGCGCCAGCAGCTTGGCTGGGACGGCTTACCAGACTAACTATGGCTACACCTTC. It translates to CASSLAGTAYQTNYGYTF. V is TRBV5-1 and J is TRBJ1-2; D perhaps matches TRBD1 (5 bases). The CDR3 extends over 18 amino acids. Germline V gene data show CDR1 as SGHRS and CDR2 as YFSETQ. Trimming left V 0 bases short and J 0 bases short, with 18 bases between.

This clonotype is medium-sized in the sample. The V call is TRBV20-1, the J call TRBJ2-1; D is unclear. Trimming cost V 2 bases and J 2 bases, with 16 bases left between them. Germline values: CDR1 DFQATT, CDR2 SNEGSKA (reference sequence). There are 16 residues in the CDR3. The CDR3 reads CSARHPNEQAYNEQFF. For the CDR3, the DNA is TGCAGTGCTAGACACCCCAACGAGCAGGCCTACAATGAGCAGTTCTTC.

This clonotype is judged medium-sized (0.01 to 0.1%). The V gene is TRBV6-6, the J gene TRBJ1-1; no clear D. CDR1 and CDR2 from the germline V gene are MNHNY and SVGAGI (reference sequence). The CDR3 covers 13 residues. V lost 0 bases to trimming and J lost 0 bases, with 2 bases between them. This CDR3 is CASSYSVNTEAFF. The CDR3 region has the DNA TGTGCCAGCAGTTACTCAGTGAACACTGAAGCTTTCTTT.

This clonotype was observed a few times. This chain connects TRBV4-1 to TRBJ2-7; D perhaps matches TRBD1 (6 bases). Between the trimmed V and J ends, which lost 7 bases and 4 bases, there was a span of 17 bases. Germline assignment: CDR1 MGHRA and CDR2 YSYEKL. This CDR3 comprises 14 residues. The DNA for the CDR3 is TGCGCCAGCAAGCGGACAGACAGAACTTACGAGCAGTACTTC. The encoded protein is CASKRTDRTYEQYF.

This clonotype was counted at least ten times. This chain joins TRBV15 and TRBJ2-3, with TRBD2 matching over 9 bases. V was pared by 1 base and J by 2 bases, with 1 base of the junction left unmatched. This CDR3 has 15 residues. From germline, CDR1 is LNHNV and CDR2 YYDKDF (reference sequence). The CDR3 bases are TGTGCCACCAGCAGAGCTAGCGGGATCACAGATACGCAGTATTTT. It encodes CATSRASGITDTQYF.

This clonotype was picked up many times. The gene calls are TRBV6-2 or TRBV6-3 and TRBJ1-2, with 9 nucleotides matching TRBD1. The CDR3 consists of 16 residues. V dropped 5 bases and J dropped 7; count of bases not matched to a gene: 14. Per germline, CDR1 MNHEY and CDR2 SVGEGT. The CDR3, as DNA: TGTGCCAGCAGTCCCAACTGGGGACAGGGTTCCTTTGGCTACACCTTC. It encodes CASSPNWGQGSFGYTF.